This T cell receptor (beta chain) comes out of a study of OX40 agonist ivuxolimab in advanced cancers. Study-wide context: Mean age about 60 years, range about 20 to 79; around 80% male. Checkpoint inhibitors had been given previously to roughly 40% of patients.

The protocol was immunoSEQ multiplex PCR, while the TCRdb copy is restricted to in-frame clones and leaves out a portion. Among tens of thousands of clones, about 74% were seen once, and the ten largest hold roughly 18%. Trimming cost V 7 bases and J 4 bases, with 10 bases left between them. The CDR3 is made up of 12 amino acids. The germline gives CDR1 MDHEN, CDR2 SYDVKM. Exclusion of a patient followed from autoimmune disease history or systemic immunosuppression. Peripheral blood came from all dose cohorts at three timepoints. Notes on this clone: The sample contains more than one DNA sequence encoding this CDR3.

Specimen: CD4+ or CD8+ T cells sorted from blood, collected in a trial of the OX40 agonist ivuxolimab. This TCR was recovered from an adult with an advanced solid tumor such as melanoma, head and neck, liver or kidney cancer. The chain employs TRBV28 and TRBJ1-1; a weak D match, TRBD1 (5 bases). CDR3 in amino acids: CASMTGGTEAFF. As DNA, the CDR3 is TGTGCCAGCATGACCGGGGGCACTGAAGCTTTCTTT. Full variable domain (remainder filled in from reference TRBV28 and TRBJ1-1): DVKVTQSSRYLVKRTGEKVFLECVQDMDHENMFWYRQDPGLGLRLIYFSYDVKMKEKGDIPEGYSVSREKKERFSLILESASTNQTSMYLCASMTGGTEAFFGQGTRLTVV.